The T cell receptor beta chain under discussion was sequenced for a study of cytomegalovirus exposure and HLA in healthy donors (dated by TCRdb to 2015 to 2018). With respect to the entire study: An earlier analysis of roughly 570 of the donors reported 276 Gb of sequence data and roughly 120 million unique TCR beta sequences obtained from some 200 million T cells. Roughly 300 gigabases of sequencing data and around 80 million unique TCR sequences made up an early release that covered 500 to 700 HLA-typed donors. Of the roughly 400 genotyped donors, approximately 82% fell in the genetic ancestry cluster associated with self-reported Caucasian donors. The study was designed to test whether signatures of past pathogen exposure could be identified by cataloging public T cell receptors. The study used immunosequencing to profile the T cell repertoires of several hundred subjects and linked those repertoires to cytomegalovirus serostatus. Besides the first cohort of 500 to 700 subjects, a separate validation cohort made up of some 110 different subjects was used. The study combined high-throughput TCR immunosequencing, statistical association of individual TCRs with disease status, and machine learning to predict cytomegalovirus infection status. To study patterns of TCR occurrence, a later analysis re-analyzed previously published TCR beta repertoires from several hundred donors and added high-resolution HLA genotyping. Rather than using new phenotypic data, the later analysis identified candidate immune exposures from TCR beta sequences and from how often those sequences occurred across donors. An earlier analysis of some 600 of the donors applied high-throughput TCR beta sequencing to assess whether each TCR beta V gene segment acted as functional or pseudogenic. Donor age, sex, ethnicity and CMV serostatus were compiled together with the repertoire data. A later genetic analysis took genome-wide SNP genotypes for about 55% of the roughly 700 donors and used that subset as a discovery cohort. All discovery cohort repertoires had been generated on a single sequencing platform. HLA typing included class I and class II loci at four-digit resolution. The number of typed donors differed by locus: roughly 629-640 for A, B, C, DRB1 and DQB1; some 540 for DQA1; 606 for DPA1; and 450 to 480 for DPB1. Several DR-DQ haplotypes were handled as single units for association and clustering, since linkage in the cohort was strong. Among a few hundred genotyped donors of the cohort, an average of around 240,000 unique TCR beta nucleotide sequences were sequenced per donor, around a sixth of them non-productive. Beyond this particular receptor, the publication reports: In a later genetic analysis, fewer N-insertions in productive TCRs were reported among donors in an Asian-associated ancestry cluster than the roughly 700-donor mean. A group of highly shared sequence variants was considered likely to be a technical artifact of the sequencing pipeline. In vitro tests confirmed that a few of the cytomegalovirus-associated TCR beta chains recognize cytomegalovirus antigens. Correlated functional status among segregating V segments might be attributable to linkage disequilibrium, but an unknown experimental factor could not be ruled out. Most TCR sequences were observed very rarely across donors, whereas some public TCRs were present in many individuals. When HLA alleles, especially DR and DQ, strongly co-occurred, TCR associations were difficult to assign to individual alleles. In a later analysis, HLA-associated TCR beta chains showed more clonal expansion and lower generation probabilities than non-associated chains that were equally common. In a later analysis, most CMV-associated TCR beta chains were found to appear HLA-restricted, with HLA associations seemingly driven largely by CMV exposure. Immune exposure information for the cohort was limited to CMV serostatus. Roughly uniform sequencing depth across donors was assumed in presence/absence analyses, although this assumption may not hold. An association between a missense DCLRE1C variant and V-gene and J-gene trimming of TCR beta chains was found in a later genetic analysis and replicated in an independent cohort. In this cohort, only TCR beta chains were sequenced, and detectable features were limited by the absence of alpha or paired-chain data. A further reported finding was that TCR beta sequences accurately predicted the HLA-A and HLA-B alleles for most subjects in the first cohort. In a later analysis, TCR association rates were found to vary across HLA loci, with the most associated TCRs seen for DRB1 alleles and the fewest for HLA-C alleles. In an earlier analysis of about 540 of the donors, most TCR beta V segments were observed in productive rearrangements about 90% or about 30% of the time, broadly matching IMGT annotations. Some IMGT-functional V segments, including TRBV6-2 and TRBV6-3, could not be told apart with the 87-base-pair reads, so those segments were excluded. Specific HLA alleles were associated with around 18,000 TCR beta sequences at a false discovery rate of 0.05 in a later analysis. Because HLA typing was unavailable for some donors at each locus, only the typed subset was used in association tests. It was suggested by the authors that the approach could potentially be generalized to other disease states and immunological phenotypes. Roughly 15 rarely observed V segments, including chromosome 9 orphons, were excluded from the earlier analysis of approximately 500 of the donors because counts were too low. In both the original and validation cohorts, the classifier was reported to diagnose cytomegalovirus status with high specificity and sensitivity. A later analysis reported that several top co-occurrence clusters appeared linked to parvovirus B19, influenza, CMV and Epstein-Barr virus. A total of 150 to 200 TCR beta chains were listed by the study as associated with cytomegalovirus.

Worth noting for this clone: The antigen this receptor binds is unknown.

Including cysteine and phenylalanine, the CDR3 has 15 amino acids. Left in the record is the CDR3 DNA by itself, 45 bases read in frame from the first base. From a lookup of the germline V gene, CDR1 and CDR2 are SGHRS and YFSETQ. The cohort comprised several hundred healthy bone marrow donors. All cohort members were sampled while nominally healthy, although unrecorded immune exposures were likely present. The donor tested CMV seronegative, placing the donor among the approximately 400 seronegative members of the cohort. A peripheral blood sample was collected from each donor, and TCR beta sequencing was performed on peripheral blood mononuclear cells. Genomic DNA extraction from the blood cell samples was performed with the Qiagen DNeasy Blood Extraction Kit. Receptor libraries were prepared by the immunoSEQ multiplex PCR assay. The multiplex PCR relied on a mix of 60 forward primers for TCR Vbeta segments and 13 reverse primers for TCR Jbeta segments. A multiplex PCR assay on genomic DNA amplified the CDR3 region of rearranged TCR beta genes. The amplified TCR beta libraries were sequenced on the Illumina HiSeq System as 87-base-pair reads. On the study's bioinformatics: A later analysis tallied roughly 78 million unique TCR beta chains across the roughly 610 repertoires, and roughly 11 million of those chains were shared by two or more donors. Raw reads were error-corrected and collapsed into unique sequences with a nearest-neighbor algorithm that merged closely related sequences to remove PCR and sequencing errors. To assign V, D and J gene segments, CDR3 sequences were aligned to IMGT reference sequences. For a sequence to be retained, at least a six-nucleotide match to both a V gene segment and a J gene segment was required. Rearrangements were classified as productive when the CDR3 lacked stop codons and remained in frame with V and J, and all other rearrangements were classified as non-productive. CDR3 was defined according to IMGT convention as the region running from the second conserved V-encoded cysteine to the conserved J-encoded phenylalanine. In an earlier analysis of 587 of the donors, sequences lacking an unambiguous match to a single V gene segment were excluded. An earlier analysis of about 590 of the donors classified V segments as functional when productive rearrangements were above 56.7% and as segregating when the standard deviation between donors was above 5%. To diagnose cytomegalovirus status from the catalog of TCR beta chain sequences, a statistical classification framework was built. In a later analysis, V and J genes were assigned by comparing TCR nucleotide sequences against IMGT/GENE-DB human TR gene sequences. In a later analysis, CDR3 sequences and most-parsimonious VDJ recombination scenarios were assigned using the TCRdist pipeline. In a later analysis, each TCR beta chain was defined by its CDR3 amino acid sequence together with its V-gene family, and reads lacking a unique V-gene family were excluded. To address suspected cross-contamination and a sequencing artifact, a later analysis removed a few hundred highly shared, low-generation-probability nucleotide sequences. In a later analysis, a clonal expansion index for each public chain was calculated from normalized within-repertoire ranks of inferred template counts. Generation probabilities in a later analysis came from a VDJ recombination model fitted to out-of-frame rearrangements, and those results were checked against IGoR. Hypergeometric tests were used in a later analysis to score TCR-TCR, TCR-HLA and TCR-CMV co-occurrence, with a repertoire-size bias correction applied to the TCR pairs. A later analysis estimated false discovery rates by permuting HLA or CMV assignments 20 times. In a later analysis, co-occurring TCRs were grouped using DBSCAN, and TCRdist sequence similarity was added for clustering within HLA-allele-positive subsets. Repertoires with fewer than 30,000 or more than 120,000 public chains were left out of co-occurrence clustering, as were about 5 repertoires with anomalous nucleotide sharing. In TCRdb, the immuneACCESS table is reduced to in-frame sequences with V and J assigned. These tables do not hold every clone; where another copy was compared, an unresolved V gene accounts for under half, and the others remain unexplained. V and J calls and clone size come straight from that table; D and trimming were deduced from the DNA. The sample table on file contains approximately 130,000 clones. Roughly 2% of the sample is in the top ten clones.

The sequence is built from TRBV5-1 and TRBJ2-5, with 7 junctional bases fitting TRBD2. The end of the DNA fits TRBJ2-7 better, so the J call may be wrong. The sample was PBMCs. This sequence originates from an older woman in good health and CMV-seronegative. The CDR3 here reads CASSPAGSGPYEQYF. The DNA reads as follows: TGCGCCAGCAGCCCCGCTGGTAGCGGGCCCTACGAGCAGTACTTC.